This T cell receptor (beta chain) is from a study of shared clonotypes between healthy human individuals. Original processing notes: Sequence data from immunoSEQ were junction-only and lacked quality scores; consequently, filtering differed. Generated by immunoSEQ multiplex PCR, the TCRdb table keeps only in-frame clones and is missing some. That table gives V, J and clone size, and the DNA gave D and trimming. In the table there are millions of clones, roughly 94% of which are singletons. CD4+ cells yielded CD45RA+ naive and CD45RA-negative memory subsets. Trimming removed 3 bases from V and 8 bases from J, with 13 bases in between. The CDR3 loop spans 14 amino acids. Germline loops: CDR1 MNHEY, CDR2 SMNVEV (reference sequence). Findings and limits, study-wide: Despite large depth, sorted-subset datasets appeared incompletely sequenced. With four donors compared, roughly 4.9% of naive CD4 clonotypes were shared.

Comment on this clone: The antigen is unknown.

This receptor was identified in a young man in good health. V is TRBV27 and J is TRBJ1-4; D not resolved. Sequenced input: naive CD4+ T cells sorted from blood. Subset indicated: CD45RA+ positively selected. This CDR3 reads CASSLGRAGEKLFF. CDR3 coding DNA: TGTGCCAGCAGTTTGGGGAGGGCTGGAGAAAAACTGTTTTTT.